The clone carrying this T cell receptor beta chain was counted at least ten times. The ends lost 6 bases at V and 4 bases at J; junction bases unmatched: 8. The CDR3 is made up of 14 amino acids. These data come from a study of T-cell memory formation after mild COVID-19. TCRdb recomputed calls from the 5' RACE reads with MiXCR, one row per CDR3 protein. The sample contains nearly 40,000 distinct CDR3 sequences, 6% to 6.5% of which appear only once. This TCR was sampled from an adult who had mild COVID-19 (a few samples of this study predate the infection). Cell type and time point are not known. Sequenced material: PBMCs or a T cell subset sorted from them (not recorded which). The chain links TRBV12-3 or TRBV12-4 to TRBJ2-7; 8 nucleotides agree with TRBD1. CDR3: CASRQGAGGYEQYF. CDR3 nucleotide sequence: TGTGCCAGCAGGCAGGGGGCGGGTGGATACGAGCAGTACTTC.